This T cell receptor beta chain was documented in a study of STAT5B mutations in CD4+ large granular lymphocyte leukemia. Whole-study findings and limits: Main leukemic clonotypes were patient-specific, but roughly 25% appeared at low frequency elsewhere.

A word on this clone: Its antigen remains unidentified.

Assay: immunoSEQ multiplex PCR; the TCRdb copy retains only in-frame clones and omits some. The sample records approximately 52,000 clones, just over 70% being singletons. The CDR3 is 16 residues long. Trimming stripped 0 bases from V and 7 bases from J, with 15 bases between. Germline V gene lookup returns CDR1 SEHNR and CDR2 FQNEAQ (reference sequence). The TCR comes from a human donor in good health. The material sequenced was CD4+ T cells from blood buffy coats. The chain carries TRBV7-9 and TRBJ2-2, with D possibly being TRBD2 (5 bases). The chain's CDR3 is CASSLAEAQPGGELFF. The CDR3 coding sequence is TGTGCCAGCAGCTTAGCGGAGGCCCAGCCGGGCGGGGAGCTGTTTTTT.